This T cell receptor beta chain appears in the sequencing data of a study of lymphopenia after photon versus proton radiotherapy. Notes on the study in general: Relative stability marked proton patients; photon patients lost diversity and naive cells.

The V end lost 4 bases, the J end lost 10 bases, and 16 bases lay between the germline ends. The CDR3 contains 13 residues. Germline V gives CDR1 SQVTM, CDR2 ANQGSEA. Points on this clone: Its antigen is still unknown.

Profiled with immunoSEQ multiplex PCR; TCRdb holds only in-frame clones, not every one. The sample shows 50,000 to 75,000 clones, around 86% of them seen only once. Here the sequenced sample was peripheral blood, taken from a patient treated with photon-based radiotherapy. The chain couples TRBV29-1 to TRBJ1-4; D gene uncertain. The TCR sequence derives from a middle-aged man with gastric cancer. The CDR3 reads CSVGGVSVGKLFF. The DNA of the CDR3 is TGCAGCGTTGGAGGCGTTTCGGTTGGAAAACTGTTTTTT.